This TCR beta chain comes out of a study of cytomegalovirus exposure and HLA in healthy donors (dated 2017 in TCRdb). About the full investigation: In an earlier analysis of about 560 of the donors, around 300 Gb of sequence data and some 120 million unique TCR beta sequences from roughly 180 million T cells were reported. Every discovery cohort repertoire had been produced on one sequencing platform. The later analysis used no new phenotypic data to find candidate immune exposures, relying instead on TCR beta sequences and their occurrence across donors. Of the 350 to 450 genotyped donors, around 81% fell in the genetic ancestry cluster associated with self-reported Caucasian donors. The study aimed to test whether signatures of past pathogen exposure could be identified by cataloging public T cell receptors. To decide whether each TCR beta V gene segment behaved as functional or pseudogenic, an earlier analysis of some 600 of the donors relied on high-throughput TCR beta sequencing. Along with the approximately 700-subject first cohort, a separate validation cohort of about 110 different subjects was used. HLA typing covered class I and class II loci at four-digit resolution. Four to six DR-DQ haplotypes were handled as single units for association and clustering, since linkage in the cohort was strong. Donor age, sex, ethnicity and CMV serostatus were compiled alongside the repertoire data. Using immunosequencing, the study profiled T cell repertoires from about 620 subjects and related those repertoires to cytomegalovirus serostatus. Across 300 to 500 genotyped donors of the cohort, an average of roughly 200,000 unique TCR beta nucleotide sequences per donor were sequenced, and approximately 17% of those sequences were non-productive. High-throughput TCR immunosequencing, statistical association of individual TCRs with disease status, and machine learning were combined to predict cytomegalovirus infection status. A later genetic analysis took genome-wide SNP genotypes for about three fifths of the 666 donors and used that subset as a discovery cohort. About 330 gigabases of sequencing data and approximately 91 million unique TCR sequences made up an early release that covered approximately 700 HLA-typed donors. A later analysis re-analyzed previously published TCR beta repertoires from roughly 630 donors and added high-resolution HLA genotyping to study TCR occurrence patterns. The number of typed donors differed by locus: about 620-640 for A, B, C, DRB1 and DQB1; roughly 510 for DQA1; roughly 600 for DPA1; and some 470 for DPB1.

Beyond this particular receptor, the publication reports: In a later genetic analysis, fewer N-insertions in productive TCRs were reported among donors in an Asian-associated ancestry cluster than the approximately 670-donor mean. Linkage disequilibrium might explain the correlated functional status among segregating V segments, but an unknown experimental factor could not be excluded. This cohort had only TCR beta chains sequenced, and the lack of alpha or paired-chain data limited which features could be detected. The authors suggested that the approach could potentially be extended to other disease states and immunological phenotypes. A later analysis found that HLA-associated TCR beta chains were more clonally expanded and had lower generation probabilities than equally common non-associated chains. In a later analysis, most CMV-associated TCR beta chains were found to appear HLA-restricted, with HLA associations seemingly driven largely by CMV exposure. A further reported finding was that TCR beta sequences accurately predicted the HLA-A and HLA-B alleles for most subjects in the first cohort. In a later analysis, some 18,000 TCR beta sequences were associated with specific HLA alleles at a false discovery rate of 0.05. A cluster of highly shared sequence variants was judged likely to represent a technical artifact of the sequencing pipeline. Broadly in line with IMGT annotations, most TCR beta V segments showed up in productive rearrangements about 90% or about 30% of the time in an earlier analysis of roughly 590 of the donors. According to a later analysis, TCR association rates differed among HLA loci, with DRB1 alleles showing the most associated TCRs and HLA-C alleles showing the fewest. In a later analysis, several top co-occurrence clusters were reported to appear linked to parvovirus B19, influenza, CMV and Epstein-Barr virus. In the study, about 150 TCR beta chains were listed as associated with cytomegalovirus. V-gene and J-gene trimming of TCR beta chains was associated with a missense DCLRE1C variant in a later genetic analysis, and the association was replicated in an independent cohort. Most TCR sequences were observed very rarely across donors, whereas some public TCRs were present in many individuals. Assigning TCR associations to individual alleles was difficult when HLA alleles, especially DR and DQ, strongly co-occurred. The classifier was reported to diagnose cytomegalovirus status with high specificity and sensitivity in both the original cohort and the validation cohort. CMV serostatus was the only immune exposure information available for the cohort. Some IMGT-functional V segments, including TRBV6-2 and TRBV6-3, could not be told apart with the 87-base-pair reads, so those segments were excluded. The presence/absence analyses assumed that sequencing depth was roughly uniform across donors, and that assumption may not be true. A few of the identified cytomegalovirus-associated TCR beta chains were confirmed in vitro to be specific for cytomegalovirus antigens. Because counts were too low, roughly 16 rarely observed V segments, including chromosome 9 orphons, were left out of the earlier analysis of a few hundred of the donors. Because HLA typing was unavailable for some donors at each locus, only the typed subset was used in association tests.

The library relied on the immunoSEQ multiplex PCR assay. For the multiplex PCR, a mixture combining 60 forward primers for TCR Vbeta segments and 13 reverse primers for TCR Jbeta segments was used. Amplification of the CDR3 region of rearranged TCR beta genes was performed with a multiplex PCR assay on genomic DNA. The amplified TCR beta libraries were sequenced on the Illumina HiSeq System as 87-base-pair reads. In the original analysis: A later analysis tallied 80 million to 95 million unique TCR beta chains across the 666 repertoires, and approximately 12 million of those chains were shared by two or more donors. A nearest-neighbor algorithm error-corrected the raw reads and collapsed the reads into unique sequences, merging closely related sequences to remove PCR and sequencing errors. CDR3 sequences were aligned to IMGT reference sequences to assign V, D and J gene segments. For a sequence to be retained, a match of at least six nucleotides was required to both a V gene segment and a J gene segment. Rearrangements were classified as productive when the CDR3 lacked stop codons and remained in frame with V and J, and all other rearrangements were classified as non-productive. Following IMGT convention, CDR3 was defined as the stretch from the second conserved V-encoded cysteine to the conserved J-encoded phenylalanine. In an earlier analysis of around 600 of the donors, sequences lacking an unambiguous match to a single V gene segment were excluded. In an earlier analysis of 587 of the donors, V segments were called functional above 56.7% productive rearrangements and were called segregating when the between-donor standard deviation exceeded 5%. A statistical classification framework was built for diagnosing cytomegalovirus status from the catalog of TCR beta chain sequences. V and J gene assignment, in a later analysis, came from comparing TCR nucleotide sequences with IMGT/GENE-DB human TR gene sequences. Using the TCRdist pipeline, a later analysis assigned CDR3 sequences along with most-parsimonious VDJ recombination scenarios. In a later analysis, every TCR beta chain was defined by the combination of its CDR3 amino acid sequence and its V-gene family, and reads without a unique V-gene family were dropped. A later analysis removed roughly 590 highly shared, low-generation-probability nucleotide sequences to deal with suspected cross-contamination and a sequencing artifact. In a later analysis, a clonal expansion index for each public chain was calculated from normalized within-repertoire ranks of inferred template counts. A later analysis computed generation probabilities with a VDJ recombination model fitted to out-of-frame rearrangements, and checked the results against IGoR. A later analysis scored TCR-TCR, TCR-HLA and TCR-CMV co-occurrence with hypergeometric tests, applying a repertoire-size bias correction to TCR pairs. To estimate false discovery rates, a later analysis permuted the HLA or CMV assignments 20 times. In a later analysis, co-occurring TCRs were grouped using DBSCAN, and TCRdist sequence similarity was added for clustering within HLA-allele-positive subsets. Repertoires with fewer than 30,000 or more than 120,000 public chains, plus five repertoires with anomalous nucleotide sharing, were excluded from co-occurrence clustering. TCRdb's version of the immuneACCESS table is confined to in-frame rearrangements and falls short of the full clone set. An unresolved V gene accounts for under half of the shortfall where checked; the remainder is of unknown origin. That table is the source of V, J and clone size, and D and trimming were worked out from the DNA. This sample has 50,000 to 70,000 clones in its table, and around 80% of those were observed once. The ten largest make up less than 7% of the sample.

From a lookup of the germline V gene, CDR1 and CDR2 are ENHRY and SYGVKD. From cysteine to phenylalanine, the CDR3 is 18 amino acids long. The retained sequence is limited to the CDR3, 54 bases, with the frame set at the first base. V ends up 0 bases short and J 2 bases short, with an unmatched junction base count of 8. Worth noting for this clone: It has no known antigen specificity. Base qualities are missing; no much larger clone stands one base away.

The cohort consisted of hundreds of healthy bone marrow donors. At the time of sampling, all cohort members were nominally healthy, though unrecorded immune exposures were likely present. The donor tested CMV seronegative and was one of the 352 seronegative cohort members. A peripheral blood sample was provided by each donor, and peripheral blood mononuclear cells were used for TCR beta sequencing. The Qiagen DNeasy Blood Extraction Kit was used to extract genomic DNA from the blood cell samples. Material: PBMCs. Recombination linked TRBV10-3 to TRBJ2-3, with TRBD2 identical over 10 junction bases. The TCR comes from a male donor in good health and CMV-seronegative. This receptor carries the CDR3 CAISESSGGARITDTQYF. The nucleotide sequence is TGTGCCATCAGTGAGTCCAGCGGGGGGGCCCGAATCACAGATACGCAGTATTTT.